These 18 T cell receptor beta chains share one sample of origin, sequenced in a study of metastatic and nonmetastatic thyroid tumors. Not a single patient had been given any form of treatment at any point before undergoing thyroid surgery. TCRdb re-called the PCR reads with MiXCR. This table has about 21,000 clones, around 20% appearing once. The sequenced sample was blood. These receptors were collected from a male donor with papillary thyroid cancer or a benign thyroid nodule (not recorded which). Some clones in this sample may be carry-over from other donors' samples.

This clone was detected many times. The CDR3 loop reads CASSQDSSGRQYF. The CDR3 DNA follows: TGCGCCAGCAGCCAAGATTCAAGCGGGCGGCAGTACTTC. The chain employs TRBV4-1 and TRBJ2-7, with D perhaps TRBD2 (6 bases). Trimming removed 0 bases from V and 9 bases from J, with 12 bases in between. Germline CDR1 is MGHRA and CDR2 is YSYEKL. The CDR3 runs 13 residues.

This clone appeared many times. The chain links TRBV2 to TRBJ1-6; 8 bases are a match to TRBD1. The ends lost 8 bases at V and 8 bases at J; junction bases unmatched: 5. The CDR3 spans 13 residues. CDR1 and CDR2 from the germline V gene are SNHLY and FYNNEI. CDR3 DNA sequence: TGTGCCAGCTCGACAGGGGAGGATTCACCCCTCCACTTT. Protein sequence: CASSTGEDSPLHF.

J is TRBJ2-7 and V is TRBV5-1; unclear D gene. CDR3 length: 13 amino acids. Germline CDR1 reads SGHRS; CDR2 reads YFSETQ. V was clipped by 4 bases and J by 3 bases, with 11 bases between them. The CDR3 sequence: CASSVGPSYEQYF. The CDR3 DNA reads TGCGCCAGCAGCGTCGGACCTAGCTACGAGCAGTACTTC.

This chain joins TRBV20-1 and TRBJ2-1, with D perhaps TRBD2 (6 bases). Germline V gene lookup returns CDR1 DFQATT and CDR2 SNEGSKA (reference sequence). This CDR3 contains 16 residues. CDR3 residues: CSLRGTGTGSYNEQFF. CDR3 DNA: TGCAGCCTTCGGGGAACCGGGACTGGCTCCTACAATGAGCAGTTCTTC.

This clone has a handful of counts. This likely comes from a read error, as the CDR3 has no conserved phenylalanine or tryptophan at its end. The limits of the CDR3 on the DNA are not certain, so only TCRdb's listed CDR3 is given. The chain's CDR3 is CASSLDRGG. This chain connects TRBV11-3 to TRBJ2-1; the DNA was not compared with TRBD1, the D call given in the table. CDR1 and CDR2 (germline): SGHNT, YENEEA. The CDR3 numbers 9 amino acids, ends counted.

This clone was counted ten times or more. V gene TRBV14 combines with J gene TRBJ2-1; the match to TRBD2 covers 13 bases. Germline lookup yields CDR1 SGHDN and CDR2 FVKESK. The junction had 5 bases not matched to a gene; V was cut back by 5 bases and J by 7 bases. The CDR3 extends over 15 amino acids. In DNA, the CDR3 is TGTGCCAGCAGCTCACTAGCGGGGGGGCAAAATGAGCAGTTCTTC. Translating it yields CASSSLAGGQNEQFF.

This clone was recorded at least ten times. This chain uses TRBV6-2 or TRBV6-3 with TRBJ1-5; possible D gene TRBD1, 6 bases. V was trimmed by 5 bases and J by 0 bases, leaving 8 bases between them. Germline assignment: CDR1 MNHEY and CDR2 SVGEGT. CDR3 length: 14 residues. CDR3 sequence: CASSNRDSNQPQHF. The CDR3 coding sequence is TGTGCCAGCAGTAACAGGGATAGCAATCAGCCCCAGCATTTT.

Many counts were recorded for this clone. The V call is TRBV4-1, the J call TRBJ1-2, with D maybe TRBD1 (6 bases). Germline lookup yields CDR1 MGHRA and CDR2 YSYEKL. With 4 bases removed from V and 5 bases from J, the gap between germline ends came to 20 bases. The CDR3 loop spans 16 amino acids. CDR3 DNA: TGCGCCAGCAGCCCAAGCTCGTTACAGGGTTCTTATGGCTACACCTTC. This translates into CASSPSSLQGSYGYTF.

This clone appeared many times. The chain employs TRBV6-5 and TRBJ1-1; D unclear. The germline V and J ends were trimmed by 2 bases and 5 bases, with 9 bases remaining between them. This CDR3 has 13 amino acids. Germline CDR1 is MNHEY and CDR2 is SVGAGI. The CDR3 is CASSYDGNTEAFF. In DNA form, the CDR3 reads TGTGCCAGCAGTTACGACGGTAATACTGAAGCTTTCTTT.

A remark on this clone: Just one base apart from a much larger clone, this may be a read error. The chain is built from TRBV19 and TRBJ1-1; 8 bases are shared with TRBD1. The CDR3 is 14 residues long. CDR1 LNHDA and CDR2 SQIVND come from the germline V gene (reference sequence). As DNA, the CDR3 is TGTGCCAGTAGTCGGACAGGGACGAACACTGAATCTTTCTTT. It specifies CASSRTGTNTESFF.

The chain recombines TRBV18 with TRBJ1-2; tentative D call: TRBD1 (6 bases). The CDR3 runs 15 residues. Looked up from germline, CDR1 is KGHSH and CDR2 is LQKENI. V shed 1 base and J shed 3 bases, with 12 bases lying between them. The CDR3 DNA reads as TGTGCCAGCTCACCACAGGGGGTTTGGGACTATGGCTACACCTTC. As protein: CASSPQGVWDYGYTF. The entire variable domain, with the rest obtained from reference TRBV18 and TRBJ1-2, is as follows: NAGVMQNPRHLVRRRGQEARLRCSPMKGHSHVYWYRQLPEEGLKFMVYLQKENIIDESGMPKERFSAEFPKEGPSILRIQQVVRGDSAAYFCASSPQGVWDYGYTFGSGTRLTVV.

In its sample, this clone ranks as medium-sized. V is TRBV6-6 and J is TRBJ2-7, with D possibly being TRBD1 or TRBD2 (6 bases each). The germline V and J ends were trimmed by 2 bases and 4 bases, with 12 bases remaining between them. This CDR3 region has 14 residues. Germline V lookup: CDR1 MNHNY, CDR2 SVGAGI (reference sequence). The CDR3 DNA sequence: TGTGCCAGCAGTTACCTGGAAGGGGGGTACGAGCAGTACTTC. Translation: CASSYLEGGYEQYF.

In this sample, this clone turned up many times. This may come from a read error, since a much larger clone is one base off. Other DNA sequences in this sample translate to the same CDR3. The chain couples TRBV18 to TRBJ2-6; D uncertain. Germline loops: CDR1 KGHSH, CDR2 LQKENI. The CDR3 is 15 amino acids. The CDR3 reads CASSPFSSGANVLTF. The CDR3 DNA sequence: TGCGCCAGCTCACCCTTCAGCTCTGGGGCCAACGTCCTGACTTTC.

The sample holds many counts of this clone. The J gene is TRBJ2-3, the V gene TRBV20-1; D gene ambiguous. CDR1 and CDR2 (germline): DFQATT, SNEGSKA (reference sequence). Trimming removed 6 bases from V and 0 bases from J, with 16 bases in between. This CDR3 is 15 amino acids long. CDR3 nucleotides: TGCAGTGCCCTCACCTCCCGGACGAGCACAGATACGCAGTATTTT. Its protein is CSALTSRTSTDTQYF.

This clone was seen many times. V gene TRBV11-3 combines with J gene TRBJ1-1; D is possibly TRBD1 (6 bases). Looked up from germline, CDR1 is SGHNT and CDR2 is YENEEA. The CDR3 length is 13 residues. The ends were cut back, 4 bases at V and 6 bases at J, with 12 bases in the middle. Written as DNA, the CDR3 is TGTGCCAGCAGCTCAGGGGCGAAGCCTGAAGCTTTCTTT. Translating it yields CASSSGAKPEAFF.

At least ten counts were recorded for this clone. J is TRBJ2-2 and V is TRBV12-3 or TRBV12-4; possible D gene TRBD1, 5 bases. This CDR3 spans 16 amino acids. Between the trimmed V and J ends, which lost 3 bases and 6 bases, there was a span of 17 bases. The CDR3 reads CASSFIRGLGAGELFF. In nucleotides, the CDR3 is TGTGCCAGCAGTTTTATCCGCGGCCTAGGGGCCGGGGAGCTGTTTTTT.

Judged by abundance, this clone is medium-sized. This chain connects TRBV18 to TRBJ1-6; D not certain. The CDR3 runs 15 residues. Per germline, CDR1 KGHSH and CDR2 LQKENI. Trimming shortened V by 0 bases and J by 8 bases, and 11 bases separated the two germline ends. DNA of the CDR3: TGTGCCAGCTCACCACCTCTCGGTGGGGATTCACCCCTCCACTTT. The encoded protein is CASSPPLGGDSPLHF.

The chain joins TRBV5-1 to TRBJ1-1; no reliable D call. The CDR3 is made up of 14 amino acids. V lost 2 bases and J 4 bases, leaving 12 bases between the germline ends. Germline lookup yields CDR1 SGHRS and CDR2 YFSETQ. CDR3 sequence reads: CASSLGKWSTEAFF. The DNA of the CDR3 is TGCGCCAGCAGCTTAGGAAAGTGGTCCACTGAAGCTTTCTTT.